The 17 T cell receptor beta chains below come from one sample, sequenced in a study. Each CDR3 protein gets one entry after TCRdb re-called the RT-PCR reads with MiXCR. Among hundreds of thousands of distinct CDR3 sequences listed, 13% to 15% were seen once. Source material: memory CD4+ T cells from blood. These receptors all stem from a female donor in good health, serving as a healthy control.

In this sample, this clonotype turned up many times. V usage is TRBV5-1 and J usage is TRBJ2-7, with a tentative D call TRBD1 (6 bases). CDR1 SGHRS and CDR2 YFSETQ come from the germline V gene. V was trimmed by 7 bases and J by 5 bases, leaving 19 bases between them. This CDR3 contains 14 residues. CDR3 region: CASATGTGFNEQYF. The CDR3 bases are TGCGCCAGCGCAACCGGCACAGGGTTCAACGAGCAGTACTTC.

The chain uses TRBV28 and TRBJ2-1; 9 bases fit TRBD2. Germline V gene data show CDR1 as MDHEN and CDR2 as SYDVKM. V gave up 5 bases and J gave up 2 bases; unmatched junction bases: 7. The CDR3 consists of 16 residues. CDR3 bases: TGTGCCAGCAGTCCAGCAGCGGGAGGCCCCTACAATGAGCAGTTCTTC. Translating gives CASSPAAGGPYNEQFF.

This clonotype appeared a few times. The DNA for the CDR3 is TGTGCCAGCTCACCACAGGACACTGAAGCTTTCTTT. It codes for CASSPQDTEAFF. The V call is TRBV18, the J call TRBJ1-1; D remains unclear. The CDR3 contains 12 residues. The ends were cut back, 1 base at V and 3 bases at J, with 3 bases in the middle. In germline, CDR1 is KGHSH, CDR2 LQKENI.

This clonotype was observed a handful of times. The gene calls are TRBV4-2 and TRBJ2-6; no firm D call. The CDR3 spans 16 residues. Trimming pared 1 base from V and 0 bases from J, leaving 7 bases between. CDR1 LGHNA and CDR2 YNFKEQ come from the germline V gene. The CDR3 DNA follows: TGTGCCAGCAGCCAAGTCTTAAGCTCTGGGGCCAACGTCCTGACTTTC. Amino acids: CASSQVLSSGANVLTF.

The rearrangement joins TRBV6-6 to TRBJ2-3; 12 bases are shared with TRBD2. CDR1 and CDR2 (germline): MNHNY, SVGAGI (reference sequence). The junction had 8 bases not matched to a gene; V was cut back by 5 bases and J by 5 bases. This CDR3 has 16 amino acids. The CDR3 sequence: CASSPLAGGPRDTQYF. DNA for the CDR3: TGTGCCAGCAGTCCACTAGCGGGAGGTCCTCGAGATACGCAGTATTTT.

The chain couples TRBV5-6 to TRBJ1-1, with 10 positions matching TRBD1. V lost 2 bases to trimming and J lost 6 bases; unmatched junction nucleotides: 4. From germline, CDR1 is SGHDT and CDR2 YYEEEE. The CDR3 is 14 residues long. The CDR3 nucleotides read TGTGCCAGCAGCTTCCGGGACAGGGGCCCTGAAGCTTTCTTT. This encodes CASSFRDRGPEAFF.

This clonotype was counted between two and nine times. V and J are TRBV28 and TRBJ2-5, with D unresolved. The germline V gene has CDR1 MDHEN and CDR2 SYDVKM. The V gene lost 5 bases and the J gene lost 5 bases, with 6 bases spanning the gap. The CDR3 totals 11 residues. CDR3 loop: CASSGLETQYF. CDR3 in DNA: TGTGCCAGCAGTGGGCTGGAGACCCAGTACTTC.

The table lists this clonotype with a few counts. The chain combines TRBV2 with TRBJ2-5; 7 bases fit TRBD2. Unmatched junction bases numbered 3, after V lost 6 bases and J lost 5 bases. This CDR3 is 12 amino acids long. From germline, CDR1 is SNHLY and CDR2 FYNNEI. This chain's CDR3 is CASRTTSETQYF. As DNA, the CDR3 is TGTGCCAGCAGAACGACTAGCGAGACCCAGTACTTC. Full variable domain (missing parts from reference TRBV2 and TRBJ2-5): EPEVTQTPSHQVTQMGQEVILRCVPISNHLYFYWYRQILGQKVEFLVSFYNNEISEKSEIFDDQFSVERPDGSNFTLKIRSTKLEDSAMYFCASRTTSETQYFGPGTRLLVL.

At least ten counts were recorded for this clonotype. This sequence joins TRBV4-3 and TRBJ2-7, with 9 bases matching TRBD1. Germline V gives CDR1 LGHNA, CDR2 YSLEER. J gave up 0 bases and V 3 bases, and 6 bases lay outside the gene matches. This CDR3 is built from 16 residues. Here the CDR3 reads CASSQGGDRDSYEQYF. The CDR3 nucleotides read TGCGCCAGCAGCCAGGGGGGGGACAGGGACTCCTACGAGCAGTACTTC.

This clonotype has at least ten counts. The rearrangement joins TRBV28 to TRBJ2-1; either TRBD1 or TRBD2 may supply D (7 bases each). Trimming left V 5 bases short and J 4 bases short, with 21 bases between. Germline values: CDR1 MDHEN, CDR2 SYDVKM. CDR3 length: 17 amino acids. The DNA of the CDR3 is TGTGCCAGCAGTCCGGGGGGCAGACAGGGATCGTACAATGAGCAGTTCTTC. Protein product: CASSPGGRQGSYNEQFF.

The V call is TRBV18, the J call TRBJ2-2, with 13 nucleotides matching TRBD2. The V gene's germline CDR1 is KGHSH and CDR2 LQKENI. CDR3 length: 16 amino acids. The J segment lost 1 base and the V segment lost 6 bases, leaving 2 bases of the junction unmatched. The CDR3 loop reads CASSRTSGRNTGELFF. CDR3 nucleotides: TGTGCCAGCTCGCGGACTAGCGGGAGGAACACCGGGGAGCTGTTTTTT. The whole variable domain, filled in from reference TRBV18 and TRBJ2-2, reads NAGVMQNPRHLVRRRGQEARLRCSPMKGHSHVYWYRQLPEEGLKFMVYLQKENIIDESGMPKERFSAEFPKEGPSILRIQQVVRGDSAAYFCASSRTSGRNTGELFFGEGSRLTVL.

V gene TRBV3-1 combines with J gene TRBJ1-1, with unresolved D. The CDR3 contains 15 residues. Trimming took off 3 bases at V and 0 bases at J, with 11 bases between the two ends. The V gene's germline CDR1 is LGHDT and CDR2 YNNKEL (reference sequence). The CDR3 DNA is TGTGCCAGCAGCCAGGGCGTGGGTTTGAACACTGAAGCTTTCTTT. Protein sequence: CASSQGVGLNTEAFF.

This clonotype showed up just a few times. The chain is built from TRBV4-3 and TRBJ1-3, with D hard to call. The V and J ends lost 0 bases and 4 bases respectively, with 4 bases between them. Per the germline V gene, CDR1 is LGHNA and CDR2 is YSLEER. This CDR3 is 13 amino acids long. In nucleotides, the CDR3 is TGCGCCAGCAGCCAAGATCTGGGAAACACCATATATTTT. Protein product: CASSQDLGNTIYF.

The J gene is TRBJ1-1, the V gene TRBV12-3 or TRBV12-4; 9 bases map to TRBD1. Trimming removed 5 bases from V and 7 bases from J; junction bases left unmatched: 11. This CDR3 spans 15 amino acids. The CDR3 DNA reads as TGTGCCAGCAGTAAACGGACAGGGGAAAAAGATGAAGCTTTCTTT. Translated, it gives CASSKRTGEKDEAFF.

Only one count was recorded for this clonotype. The chain links TRBV20-1 to TRBJ2-1; 10 bases are shared with TRBD1. CDR1 and CDR2 from the germline V gene are DFQATT and SNEGSKA (reference sequence). The length of the CDR3 is 16 residues. V lost 4 bases, J lost 1 base, and 7 bases stayed unmatched. Here the CDR3 reads CSAISGTGESYNEQFF. The CDR3 nucleotides are TGCAGTGCTATCTCCGGGACAGGGGAATCCTACAATGAGCAGTTCTTC.

This clonotype was picked up many times. This chain links TRBV4-3 with TRBJ1-5; no clear D gene. Trimming pared 1 base from V and 8 bases from J, leaving 12 bases between. The CDR3 is made up of 14 amino acids. Germline CDR1 and CDR2: LGHNA and YSLEER. Here the CDR3 reads CASSQAVAGKPQHF. CDR3 sequence (DNA): TGCGCCAGCAGCCAAGCGGTGGCTGGAAAGCCCCAGCATTTT.

The chain carries TRBV18 and TRBJ2-3, with 12 bases lining up with TRBD2. Per germline, CDR1 KGHSH and CDR2 LQKENI. The ends lost 1 base at V and 5 bases at J; junction bases unmatched: 13. This CDR3 spans 19 amino acids. The CDR3 coding sequence is TGTGCCAGCTCACCACGGGAATTGTCTAGCGGGAGGGCCTTAGATACGCAGTATTTT. Its protein product is CASSPRELSSGRALDTQYF. Full variable domain (remainder filled in from reference TRBV18 and TRBJ2-3): NAGVMQNPRHLVRRRGQEARLRCSPMKGHSHVYWYRQLPEEGLKFMVYLQKENIIDESGMPKERFSAEFPKEGPSILRIQQVVRGDSAAYFCASSPRELSSGRALDTQYFGPGTRLTVL.